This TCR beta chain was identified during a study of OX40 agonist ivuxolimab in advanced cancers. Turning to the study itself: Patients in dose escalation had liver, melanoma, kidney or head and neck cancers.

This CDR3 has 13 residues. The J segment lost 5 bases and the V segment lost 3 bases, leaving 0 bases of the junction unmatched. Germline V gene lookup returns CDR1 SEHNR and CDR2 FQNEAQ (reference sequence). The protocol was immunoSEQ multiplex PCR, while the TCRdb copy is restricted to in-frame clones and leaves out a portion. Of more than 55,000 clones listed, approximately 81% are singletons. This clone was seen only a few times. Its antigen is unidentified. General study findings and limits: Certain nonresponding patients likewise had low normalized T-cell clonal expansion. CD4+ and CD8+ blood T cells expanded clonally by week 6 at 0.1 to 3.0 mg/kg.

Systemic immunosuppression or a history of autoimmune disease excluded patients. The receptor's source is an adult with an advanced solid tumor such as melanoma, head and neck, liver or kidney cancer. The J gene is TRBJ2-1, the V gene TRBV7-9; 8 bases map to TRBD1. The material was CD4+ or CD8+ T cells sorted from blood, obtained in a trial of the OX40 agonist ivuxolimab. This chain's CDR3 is CASSLGQDNEQFF. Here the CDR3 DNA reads TGTGCCAGCAGCTTGGGACAGGACAATGAGCAGTTCTTC.